This T cell receptor beta chain was captured in a study of shared clonotypes between healthy human individuals. The wider study: Donors had three CD4 naive, three CD4 memory, two CD8 naive and one CD8 memory plate apiece.

This CDR3 is 15 amino acids long. The germline CDR1 and CDR2 sequences are SGHRS and YFSETQ. V lost 4 bases and J lost 0, with 10 bases in between. Positive CCR7 selection of CD45RO-negative cells yielded the naive CD8 cells, and terminally differentiated effector memory CD45RA+ cells were excluded. TCRdb keeps only in-frame clones here, not all; method: immunoSEQ multiplex PCR. The sample records roughly 2 million clones, just under 95% being singletons. The chain recombines TRBV5-1 with TRBJ2-2, with D perhaps TRBD1 (6 bases). The origin of this receptor is a man younger than 35 in good health. Sequencing used naive CD8+ T cells sorted from blood. CDR3 DNA sequence: TGCGCCAGCAGCATGGGACAAACGAACACCGGGGAGCTGTTTTTT. This codes for CASSMGQTNTGELFF.